The entry below describes one T cell receptor (beta chain). This entry is derived from a study of early T cells in non-severe SARS-CoV-2 infection. TCRdb called the 5' RACE reads again in MiXCR, with one record for every CDR3 protein. This sample has roughly 40,000 distinct CDR3 sequences, with 7.1% found just once. Trimming took off 1 base at V and 4 bases at J, with 16 bases between the two ends. Germline CDR1 reads SGHTA; CDR2 reads FQGNSA. The CDR3 consists of 16 residues. The TCR sequence derives from an adult who was a healthcare worker with PCR-confirmed SARS-CoV-2 infection or an uninfected control (not recorded which). The sample consisted of whole blood. This chain joins TRBV7-2 and TRBJ2-5; D is perhaps TRBD1 (6 bases). The CDR3 sequence is CASSLVNPGAGETQYF. The CDR3 region has the DNA TGTGCCAGCAGCTTAGTCAACCCAGGGGCGGGAGAGACCCAGTACTTC.